One sample yielded the 5 T cell receptor beta chains listed below, sequenced in a study of cytomegalovirus exposure and HLA in healthy donors listed by TCRdb under 2017. The library was generated by the immunoSEQ multiplex PCR assay. For the multiplex PCR, a mixture combining 60 forward primers for TCR Vbeta segments and 13 reverse primers for TCR Jbeta segments was used. Held by TCRdb, this immuneACCESS table contains in-frame sequences only and omits some clones. Under half of the omission traces to an unresolved V gene where checked; the cause of the rest is unknown. Counted in this sample were some 180,000 clones; about 80% of them appeared once. The biggest ten clones account for roughly 2% of the sample. The sequenced material came from PBMCs. The source of these receptors is a woman aged 30 to 39 in good health and CMV-seronegative.

The chain couples TRBV19 to TRBJ1-1; D perhaps matches TRBD1 (5 bases). Trimming pared 7 bases from V and 1 base from J, leaving 7 bases between. The CDR3 runs to 12 residues. Germline CDR1 and CDR2: LNHDA and SQIVND (reference sequence). The CDR3 region is CASNQGNTEAFF. DNA for the CDR3: TGTGCCAGTAACCAGGGGAACACTGAAGCTTTCTTT.

Turning to this clone: This likely comes from a read error, as the CDR3 has no conserved phenylalanine or tryptophan at its end. The V and J genes are TRBV30 and TRBJ1-5; D gene unclear. The length of the CDR3 is 14 residues. Trimming shortened V by 0 bases and J by 0 bases, and 6 bases separated the two germline ends. Germline-derived CDR1 and CDR2 are GTSNPN and SVGIG (reference sequence). The CDR3 is CAWSVMDSNQPQHV. CDR3 sequence (DNA): TGTGCCTGGAGTGTAATGGATAGCAATCAGCCCCAGCATGTT.

The chain joins TRBV4-1 to TRBJ1-2, with TRBD1 as a possible D gene (5 bases). V was shortened by 4 bases and J by 7 bases, with 16 bases between the two germline ends. Looked up from germline, CDR1 is MGHRA and CDR2 is YSYEKL. CDR3 length: 14 amino acids. The CDR3: CASSPQGGRGGYTF. The CDR3 nucleotides are TGCGCCAGCAGCCCCCAAGGTGGGAGGGGTGGCTACACCTTC.

The chain couples TRBV5-4 to TRBJ2-5, with D unresolved. V was pared by 3 bases and J by 1 base, with 7 bases between. Per germline, CDR1 SGHNT and CDR2 YYREEE (reference sequence). This CDR3 region has 13 residues. The CDR3 nucleotides read TGTGCCAGCAGCTCGGAGCCCCAAGAGACCCAGTACTTC. It translates to CASSSEPQETQYF.

The chain recombines TRBV2 with TRBJ2-7, with TRBD1 as a possible D gene (5 bases). Germline CDR1 and CDR2: SNHLY and FYNNEI. The CDR3 spans 12 residues. V was shortened by 5 bases and J by 3 bases, with 8 bases between the two germline ends. CDR3 coding DNA: TGTGCCAGCAGTCGACAGTACTACGAGCAGTACTTC. Translation gives CASSRQYYEQYF. Variable domain in full (rest from reference TRBV2 and TRBJ2-7): EPEVTQTPSHQVTQMGQEVILRCVPISNHLYFYWYRQILGQKVEFLVSFYNNEISEKSEIFDDQFSVERPDGSNFTLKIRSTKLEDSAMYFCASSRQYYEQYFGPGTRLTVT.